This T cell receptor beta chain was sequenced for a study of spatial heterogeneity in lung cancer. Time point noted: sample taken at primary tumor resection. The input material, whole RNA from tumor, nontumor lung or frozen PBMC, was sequenced unsorted. The germline gives CDR1 MGHRA, CDR2 YSYEKL. The V end lost 0 bases, the J end lost 10 bases, and 19 bases lay between the germline ends. This CDR3 has 16 amino acids. The table lists this clonotype with many counts. A single record per CDR3 protein comes from TCRdb applying MiXCR to the 5' RACE reads. The sample holds more than 35,000 distinct CDR3 sequences; around 5% are singletons and the top ten take about a quarter.

The gene calls are TRBV4-1 and TRBJ1-5, with TRBD1 as a possible D gene (5 bases). The receptor was derived from a female donor with early-stage non-small cell lung cancer. This material consisted of PBMCs, taken at surgery. The CDR3 spells CASSQDLTERDRPQHF. The DNA for the CDR3 is TGCGCCAGCAGCCAAGATCTTACCGAAAGGGACCGTCCCCAGCATTTT.